This is a list of T cell receptor beta chains from one sample in a study of PD-1 blockade in classical Hodgkin lymphoma. Clones were read by immunoSEQ multiplex PCR, and TCRdb kept only the in-frame ones, dropping some. Of under 95,000 clones listed, 85% to 95% were seen once; the top ten hold approximately 8%. The sample consisted of peripheral blood mononuclear cells (PBMCs), taken at baseline. These receptors came from a human donor with classical Hodgkin lymphoma. Each CDR3 is given with its conserved first and last residue.

>TRBV28
CASRTDFYEQYF
>TRBV28
CASSSPMREYKFF
>TRBV12-5
CASGLEVELTGELFF
>TRBV28
CASSLRGRWADTQYF
>TRBV11-2
CASSLGPGGPYNEQFF
>TRBV27
CASSRGTELYNEQFF
>TRBV25-1
CASSASRDNSYEQYF
>TRBV21-1
CASSKAHSGANVLTF
>TRBV6-5
CASVGVNSNYGYTF
>TRBV29-1
CSVERRLAGNTIYF
>TRBV7-6
CASSLGLAGITDTQYF
>TRBV7-9
CASSLATSGGDTQYF
>TRBV5-6
CASSLMGQPQHF
>TRBV6-4
CASSVTANQPQHF
>TRBV5-4
CASSPGTGWGAFF
>TRBV5-1
CASRGTGNTEAFF
>TRBV7-2
CASSPGTGNQPQHF
>TRBV9
CASSPHPTDTQYF
>TRBV25-1
CASSESSGPYNEQFF
>TRBV14
CASSPTSGTPLGTQYF